The source of this T cell receptor (beta chain) is a study of blood T cell repertoires in COVID-19. Ages ranged from about 18 to 90 years, with residence in around 24 US areas. Profiling relied on immunoSEQ multiplex PCR, and the TCRdb table lists in-frame clones only, not all of them. This table holds about 200,000 clones, around nine tenths found once. The CDR3 runs 13 residues. The germline V and J ends were trimmed by 4 bases and 1 base, with 7 bases remaining between them. Per the germline V gene, CDR1 is LGHNA and CDR2 is YNFKEQ. This receptor was identified in a woman in her 30s who had been exposed to COVID-19. This chain links TRBV4-2 with TRBJ1-1, with D possibly being TRBD1 (5 bases). Material for sequencing was PBMCs or T cells enriched from blood (not recorded which). CDR3 sequence reads: CASSPGGNTEAFF. The CDR3 coding sequence is TGTGCCAGCAGCCCGGGGGGGAACACTGAAGCTTTCTTT.